This T cell receptor (beta chain) was captured by sequencing in a study of naive and memory T cell subsets. Alpha and beta libraries were amplified separately from the second PCR onward. Sequential positive selection took CD4 T cells first, then CD8 T cells. Cells stained for CD3, CD4, CD8, CD45RA and CD27 were sorted into four subsets. This clonotype was counted only a few times. Losses at the gene ends were 0 bases for V and 7 bases for J; bases not matched to a gene: 7. The CDR3 is made up of 17 amino acids. Looked up from germline, CDR1 is SGHRS and CDR2 is YFSETQ. An equimolar mix of two oligonucleotides served as the beta constant-region primer for TRBC1 and TRBC2. The cDNA 3' end received a ligated single-stranded oligonucleotide carrying the SP2 primer and a 12-nucleotide UMI. TCRdb redid the calling of the UMI-ligation and nested PCR reads with MiXCR, one entry per CDR3 protein. Of roughly 140,000 distinct CDR3 sequences listed, about a sixth are singletons.

The chain has TRBV5-1 and TRBJ2-1, with 13 bases fitting TRBD2. The TCR comes from a human donor in good health. The specimen was naive CD4+ T cells from blood. CDR3 protein: CASSLAAATSGGNEQFF. The CDR3 nucleotides read TGCGCCAGCAGCTTGGCTGCCGCGACTAGCGGGGGGAATGAGCAGTTCTTC.